This TCR beta chain came from a study of early T cells in non-severe SARS-CoV-2 infection. Via MiXCR, TCRdb re-called the 5' RACE reads, giving one row per CDR3 protein. The repertoire has some 100,000 distinct CDR3 sequences, under 15% of them found once; the top ten carry approximately 0.5%. This clonotype turned up a few times. The V gene end was trimmed by 6 bases and the J gene end by 3 bases; junction bases not matched to a gene: 9. Germline loops: CDR1 MNHNY, CDR2 SVGAGI (reference sequence). The CDR3 sequence is 17 residues long. Sequenced input: whole blood. The sequence was collected from an adult who was a healthcare worker with PCR-confirmed SARS-CoV-2 infection or an uninfected control (not recorded which). The gene calls are TRBV6-6 and TRBJ2-2; 11 bases map to TRBD2. The CDR3 region is CASRPTTSGGHTGELFF. The CDR3 DNA reads TGTGCCAGCAGGCCAACAACTAGCGGGGGTCACACCGGGGAGCTGTTTTTT.